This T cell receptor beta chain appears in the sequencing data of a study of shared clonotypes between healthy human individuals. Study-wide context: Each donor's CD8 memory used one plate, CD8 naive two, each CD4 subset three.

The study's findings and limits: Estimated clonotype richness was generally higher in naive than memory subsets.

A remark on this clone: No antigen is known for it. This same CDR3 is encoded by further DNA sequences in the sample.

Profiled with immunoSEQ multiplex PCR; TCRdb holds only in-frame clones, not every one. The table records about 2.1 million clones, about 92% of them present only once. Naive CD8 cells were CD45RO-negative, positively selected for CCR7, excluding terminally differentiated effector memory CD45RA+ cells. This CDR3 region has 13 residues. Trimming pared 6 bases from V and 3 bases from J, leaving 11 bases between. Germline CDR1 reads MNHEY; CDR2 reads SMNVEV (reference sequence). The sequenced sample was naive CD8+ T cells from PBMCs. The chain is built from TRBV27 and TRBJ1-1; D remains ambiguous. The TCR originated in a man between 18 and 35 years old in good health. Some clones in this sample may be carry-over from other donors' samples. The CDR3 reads CASSLKGYTEAFF. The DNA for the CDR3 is TGTGCCAGCAGCCTAAAGGGTTACACTGAAGCTTTCTTT.